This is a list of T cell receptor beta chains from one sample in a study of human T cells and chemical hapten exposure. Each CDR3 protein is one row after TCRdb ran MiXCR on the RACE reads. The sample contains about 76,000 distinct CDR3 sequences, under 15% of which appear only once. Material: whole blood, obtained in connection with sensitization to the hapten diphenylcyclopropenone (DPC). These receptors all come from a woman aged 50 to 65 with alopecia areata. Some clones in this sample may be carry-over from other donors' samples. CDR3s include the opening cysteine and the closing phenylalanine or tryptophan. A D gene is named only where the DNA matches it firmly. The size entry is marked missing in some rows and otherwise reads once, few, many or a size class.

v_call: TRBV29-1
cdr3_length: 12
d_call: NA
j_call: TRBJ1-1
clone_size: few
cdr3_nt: TGCAGCGCCTTCAACGGGAACACTGAAGCTTTCTTT
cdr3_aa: CSAFNGNTEAFF

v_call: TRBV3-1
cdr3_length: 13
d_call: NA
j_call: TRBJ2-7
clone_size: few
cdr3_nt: TGTGCCAGCAGCCCCTGGGGATCCTACGAGCAGTACTTC
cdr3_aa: CASSPWGSYEQYF

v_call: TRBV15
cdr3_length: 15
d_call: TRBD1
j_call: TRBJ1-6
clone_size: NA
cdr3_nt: TGTGCCACCAGCAGAGATCGGGACAGCGCTTCACCCCTCCACTTT
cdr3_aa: CATSRDRDSASPLHF

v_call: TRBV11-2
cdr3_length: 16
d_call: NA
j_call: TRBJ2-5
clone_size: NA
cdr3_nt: TGTGCCAGCAGCTTAGTTACCCCGGGCTGGGGAGAGACCCAGTACTTC
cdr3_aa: CASSLVTPGWGETQYF

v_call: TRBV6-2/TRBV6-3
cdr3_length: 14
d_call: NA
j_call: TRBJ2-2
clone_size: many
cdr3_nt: TGTGCCAGCAGTTTAACAGGGTCCACCGGGGAGCTGTTTTTT
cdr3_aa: CASSLTGSTGELFF

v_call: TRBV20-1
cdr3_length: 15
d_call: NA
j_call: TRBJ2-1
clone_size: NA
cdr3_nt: TGCAGTGCTAGAGATGTGGGGGAGTTCACCAATGAGCAGTTCTTC
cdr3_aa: CSARDVGEFTNEQFF

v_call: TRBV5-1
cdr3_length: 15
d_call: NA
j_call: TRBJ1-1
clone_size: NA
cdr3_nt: TGCGCCAGCAGCTTGGATCCGGGAATCAACACTGAAGCTTTCTTT
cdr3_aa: CASSLDPGINTEAFF

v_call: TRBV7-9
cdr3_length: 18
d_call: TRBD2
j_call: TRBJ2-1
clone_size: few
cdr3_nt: TGTGCCAGCAGCTTACGGGAGGGACTAGCGGGAGTCTGGCATGAGCAGTTCTTC
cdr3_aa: CASSLREGLAGVWHEQFF

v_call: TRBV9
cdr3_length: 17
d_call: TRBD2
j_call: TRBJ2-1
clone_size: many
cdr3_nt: TGTGCCAGCAGCGCCGGGACTAGCGGGAGGGCCTTCTATGAGCAGTTCTTC
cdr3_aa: CASSAGTSGRAFYEQFF

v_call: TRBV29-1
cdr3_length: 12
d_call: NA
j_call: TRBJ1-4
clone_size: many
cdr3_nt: TGCAGCGTTGACGTGAGTTATGAAAAACTGTTTTTT
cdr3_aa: CSVDVSYEKLFF

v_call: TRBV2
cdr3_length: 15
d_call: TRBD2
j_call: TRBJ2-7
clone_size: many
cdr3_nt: TGTGCCAGCAGTGAGTCGGTGGTAGCGGGCTACGAGCAGTACTTC
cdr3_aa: CASSESVVAGYEQYF

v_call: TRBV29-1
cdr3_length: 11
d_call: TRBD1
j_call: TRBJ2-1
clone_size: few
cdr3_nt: TGTTTAGGACAGGGGGACGATGAGCAGTTCTTC
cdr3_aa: CLGQGDDEQFF

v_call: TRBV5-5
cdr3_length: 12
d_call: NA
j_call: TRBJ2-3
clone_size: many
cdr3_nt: TGTGCCAGCAGCCCCTCACTTGGTACGCAGTATTTT
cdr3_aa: CASSPSLGTQYF

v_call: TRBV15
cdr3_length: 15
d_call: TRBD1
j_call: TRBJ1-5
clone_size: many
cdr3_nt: TGTGCCACCAGCGAGGCGGGACAGCCTTATCAGCCCCAGCATTTT
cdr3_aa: CATSEAGQPYQPQHF

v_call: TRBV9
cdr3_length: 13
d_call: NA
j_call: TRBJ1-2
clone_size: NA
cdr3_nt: TGTGCCAGCAGCGAAGGGGCTAACTATGGCTACACCTTC
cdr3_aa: CASSEGANYGYTF

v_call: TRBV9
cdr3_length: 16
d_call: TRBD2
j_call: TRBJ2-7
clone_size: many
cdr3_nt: TGTGCCAGCAGCGTAGGGGGACTAGCGGGCGCCTACGAGCAGTACTTC
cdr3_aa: CASSVGGLAGAYEQYF

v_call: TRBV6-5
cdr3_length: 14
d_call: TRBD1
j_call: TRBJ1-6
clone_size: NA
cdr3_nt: TGTGCCAGCAGTGGCCGACAGGGGAATTCACCCCTCCACTTT
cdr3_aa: CASSGRQGNSPLHF

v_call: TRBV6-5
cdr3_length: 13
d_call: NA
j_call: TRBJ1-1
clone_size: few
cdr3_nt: TGTGCCAGCAGGGTGGCTGGAGGCACTGAAGCTTTCTTT
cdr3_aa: CASRVAGGTEAFF

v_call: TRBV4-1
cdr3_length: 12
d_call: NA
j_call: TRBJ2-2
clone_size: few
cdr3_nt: TGCGCCAGCAGGGGGGAAGGCGGGGAGCTGTTTTTT
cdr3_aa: CASRGEGGELFF

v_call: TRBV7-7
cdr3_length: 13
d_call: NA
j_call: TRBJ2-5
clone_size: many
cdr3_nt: TGTGCCAGCAGCTCAGATGGGGGAGAGACCCAGTACTTC
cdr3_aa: CASSSDGGETQYF

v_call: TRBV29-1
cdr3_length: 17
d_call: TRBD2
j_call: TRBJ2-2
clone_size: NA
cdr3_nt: TGCAGCTTTATAGGACTAGCGGGAGGGCGGATCACCGGGGAGCTGTTTTTT
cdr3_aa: CSFIGLAGGRITGELFF

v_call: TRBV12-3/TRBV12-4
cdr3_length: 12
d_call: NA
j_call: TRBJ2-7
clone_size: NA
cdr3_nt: TGTGCCAGCAGTTTGGGGGAAGGCGAGCAGTACTTC
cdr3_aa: CASSLGEGEQYF

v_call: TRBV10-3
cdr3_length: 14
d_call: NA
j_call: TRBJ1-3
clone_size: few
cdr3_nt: TGTGCCATCAGTGAGGCTGGTGGGGTAAACACCATATATTTT
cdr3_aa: CAISEAGGVNTIYF

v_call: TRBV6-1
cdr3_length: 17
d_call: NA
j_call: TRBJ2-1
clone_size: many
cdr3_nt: TGTGCCAGCAGTGAAGCGAGGGGAAATCCCACCTACAATGAGCAGTTCTTC
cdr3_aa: CASSEARGNPTYNEQFF

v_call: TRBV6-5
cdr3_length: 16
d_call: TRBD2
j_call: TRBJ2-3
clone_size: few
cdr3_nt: TGTGCCAGCAGTAGGACTAGCGGGATGTTGACAGATACGCAGTATTTT
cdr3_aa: CASSRTSGMLTDTQYF

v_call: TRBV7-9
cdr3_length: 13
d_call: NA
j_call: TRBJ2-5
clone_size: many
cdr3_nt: TGTGCCAGCAGCTTGGAGGGTATCGGGCGTCGGGCCTTC
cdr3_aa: CASSLEGIGRRAF

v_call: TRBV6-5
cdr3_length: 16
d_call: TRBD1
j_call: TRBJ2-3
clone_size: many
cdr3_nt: TGTGCCAGCAGTCTCGCCGGACAGGGGAACACAGATACGCAGTATTTT
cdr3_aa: CASSLAGQGNTDTQYF

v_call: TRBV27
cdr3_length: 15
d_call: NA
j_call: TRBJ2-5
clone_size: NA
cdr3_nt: TGTGCCAGCAGTGACAGGAGAGGATTCCAAGAGACCCAGTACTTC
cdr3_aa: CASSDRRGFQETQYF

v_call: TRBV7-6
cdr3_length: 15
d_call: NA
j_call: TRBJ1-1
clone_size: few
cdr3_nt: TGTGCCAGCAGCCCCCAACACTCTCGGCACACTGAAGCTTTCTTT
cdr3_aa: CASSPQHSRHTEAFF

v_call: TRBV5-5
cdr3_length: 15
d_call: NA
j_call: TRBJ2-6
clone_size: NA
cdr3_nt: TGTGCCAGCAGCTTGAGACCGGAGGATTTCAACGTCCTGACTTTC
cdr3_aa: CASSLRPEDFNVLTF

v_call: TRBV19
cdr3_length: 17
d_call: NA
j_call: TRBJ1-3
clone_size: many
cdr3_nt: TGTGCCAGTAGTATCTTTCACGGACCATTCTCTGGAAACACCATATATTTT
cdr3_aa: CASSIFHGPFSGNTIYF

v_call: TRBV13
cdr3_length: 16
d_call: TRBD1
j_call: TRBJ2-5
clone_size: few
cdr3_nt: TGTGCCAGCAGCTCGCGATCCGGGACAGCGAAAGAGACCCAGTACTTC
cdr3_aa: CASSSRSGTAKETQYF

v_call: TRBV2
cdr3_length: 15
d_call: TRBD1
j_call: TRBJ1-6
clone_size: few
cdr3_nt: TGTGCCAGCCTAGGGACAGGGGGTCGGGGATCACCCCTCCACTTT
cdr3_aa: CASLGTGGRGSPLHF

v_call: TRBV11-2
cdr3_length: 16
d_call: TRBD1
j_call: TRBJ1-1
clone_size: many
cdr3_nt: TGTGCCAGCAGCAAGGGGACAGGGAGCGGGAACACTGAAGCTTTCTTT
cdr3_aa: CASSKGTGSGNTEAFF

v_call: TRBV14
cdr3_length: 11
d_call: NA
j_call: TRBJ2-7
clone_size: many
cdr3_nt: TGTGCCAGCAGCCAAGATTTTAAGCAGTACTTC
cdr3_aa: CASSQDFKQYF

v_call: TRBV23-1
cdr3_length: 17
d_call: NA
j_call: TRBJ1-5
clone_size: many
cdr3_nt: TGCGCCAGCAGTCCGAATAGGGACAAATTTAGCAATCAGCCCCAGCATTTT
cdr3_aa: CASSPNRDKFSNQPQHF

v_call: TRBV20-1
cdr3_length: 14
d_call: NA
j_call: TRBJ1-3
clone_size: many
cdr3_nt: TGCAGTGCCCCCGGGGGGGGTGCGGGAAACACCATATATTTT
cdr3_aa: CSAPGGGAGNTIYF

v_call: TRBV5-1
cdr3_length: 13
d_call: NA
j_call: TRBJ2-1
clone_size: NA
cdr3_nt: TGCGCCAGCGGACTCGGGAGCTACAATGAGCAGTTCTTC
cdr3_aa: CASGLGSYNEQFF

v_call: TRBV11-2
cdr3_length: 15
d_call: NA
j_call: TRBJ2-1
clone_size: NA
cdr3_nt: TGTGCCAGCAGCTTATTTTCGCGGGAATTGAATGAGCAGTTCTTC
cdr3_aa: CASSLFSRELNEQFF

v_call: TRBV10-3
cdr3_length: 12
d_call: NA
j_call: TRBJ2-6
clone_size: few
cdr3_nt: TGTGCCATCAGTGCTGGGGCCAACGTCCTGACTTTC
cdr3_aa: CAISAGANVLTF

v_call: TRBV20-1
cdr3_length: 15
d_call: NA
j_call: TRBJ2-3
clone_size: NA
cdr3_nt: TGCAGTGCTAGAACCCCGGGAATCAGCACAGATACGCAGTATTTT
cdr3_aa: CSARTPGISTDTQYF

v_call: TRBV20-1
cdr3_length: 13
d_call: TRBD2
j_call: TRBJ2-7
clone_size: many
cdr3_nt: TGCAGTGCCTACCGAGCGGGAGGGAAGGAGCAGTACTTC
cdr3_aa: CSAYRAGGKEQYF

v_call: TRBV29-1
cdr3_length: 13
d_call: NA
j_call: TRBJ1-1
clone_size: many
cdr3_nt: TGCAGCGGAAGACAGATCATGAACACTGAAGCTTTCTTT
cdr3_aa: CSGRQIMNTEAFF

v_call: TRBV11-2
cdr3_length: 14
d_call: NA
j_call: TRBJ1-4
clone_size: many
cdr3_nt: TGTGCCAGCAGCTTAACTAGGGTAGTAGAAAAACTGTTTTTT
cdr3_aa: CASSLTRVVEKLFF

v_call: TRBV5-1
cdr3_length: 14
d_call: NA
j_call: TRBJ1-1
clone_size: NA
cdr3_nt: TGCGCCAGCAGCTTGGATCCGGTGAACACTGAAGCTTTCTTT
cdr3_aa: CASSLDPVNTEAFF

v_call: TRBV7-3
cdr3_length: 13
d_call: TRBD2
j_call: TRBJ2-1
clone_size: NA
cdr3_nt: TGTGCCAGCAGCGAAGGACTAGACAATGAGCAGTTCTTC
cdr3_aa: CASSEGLDNEQFF

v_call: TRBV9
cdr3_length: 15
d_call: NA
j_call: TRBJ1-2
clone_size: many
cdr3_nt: TGTGCCAGCAGCGTAGGCAGGCACTTAAGAGATGGCTACACCTTC
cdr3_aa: CASSVGRHLRDGYTF

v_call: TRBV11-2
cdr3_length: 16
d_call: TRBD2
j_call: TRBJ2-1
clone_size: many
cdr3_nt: TGTGCCAGCAGCTTAAGCGGGAGGGCCGTTTACAATGAGCAGTTCTTC
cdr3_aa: CASSLSGRAVYNEQFF